The present TCR beta chain was sequenced within a study of cytomegalovirus exposure and HLA in healthy donors. TCRdb's copy holds only in-frame clones and misses some; the assay was immunoSEQ multiplex PCR. Here the sample spans some 170,000 clones, around 86% being singletons. Points on this clone: Its target is unknown.

Whole-study results and caveats: Investigators reported some 150 TCR beta chains as tied to cytomegalovirus. While the bulk of TCR sequences proved rare, some public TCRs turned up in many donors.

Germline lookup yields CDR1 MDHEN and CDR2 SYDVKM. V was clipped by 5 bases and J by 8 bases; unmatched bases: 9. The CDR3 contains 15 residues. This chain uses TRBV28 with TRBJ2-1; 10 nucleotides align to TRBD2. Sequencing input: PBMCs. This TCR was sampled from a man aged 25 to 40 in good health and CMV-seropositive. CDR3 DNA: TGTGCCAGCAGTGTGCAGGGACTAGCGACCGATGAGCAGTTCTTC. Encoded protein: CASSVQGLATDEQFF.